This T cell receptor beta chain was captured by sequencing in a study of early T cells in non-severe SARS-CoV-2 infection. Whole-study context: From unsorted whole blood, bulk RNA was sequenced, and the chains remained unpaired.

This clonotype was picked up many times. Its specificity is not known. The CDR3 consists of 13 residues. Unmatched junction bases numbered 2, after V lost 1 base and J lost 10 bases. The germline gives CDR1 LNHNV, CDR2 YYDKDF (reference sequence). Unique molecular identifiers were attached to individual cDNA molecules. One entry per CDR3 protein results from TCRdb running MiXCR on the 5' RACE reads. This sample yields fewer than 55,000 distinct CDR3 sequences, of which roughly 6.1% are seen a single time; roughly 20% belongs to the top ten. Whole-study findings and limits: A preference for anti-spike CD8 responses marked VDJdb matching, which missed private and CD4 specificities.

The TCR originated in an adult who was a healthcare worker with PCR-confirmed SARS-CoV-2 infection or an uninfected control (not recorded which). The sample in question was whole blood, obtained at baseline. The J gene is TRBJ2-3, the V gene TRBV15, with 10 bases lining up with TRBD2. The CDR3 loop reads CATSRVAGGAQYF. In DNA form, the CDR3 reads TGTGCCACCAGCAGAGTAGCGGGAGGTGCGCAGTATTTT.